Listed here is a single T cell receptor beta chain. Single viable CD3+CD4+CD8-CD45RO+ cells were sorted as the memory CD4+ T cells. This entry is derived from a study of memory CD4+ T cells and cytomegalovirus serostatus. Original processing notes: After removing out-of-frame reads, approximately 2 million distinct TCRbeta sequences remained. The repertoire was sequenced with immunoSEQ multiplex PCR; TCRdb's copy has only in-frame clones and lacks some. Clone size and V and J calls were adopted from that table, with D and trimming inferred from the DNA. The sample has tens of thousands of clones, 79% seen once. The CDR3 totals 15 residues. The J segment lost 0 bases and the V segment lost 3 bases, leaving 4 bases of the junction unmatched. The germline V gene encodes CDR1 SGHAT and CDR2 FQNNGV.

The rearrangement joins TRBV11-2 to TRBJ2-5; 7 bases agree with TRBD2. The sample consisted of memory CD4+ T cells from blood. This clonotype was sampled from an adult in good health and CMV-seronegative. The CDR3 DNA sequence: TGTGCCAGCAGCTTCTCAGGACTAGACCAAGAGACCCAGTACTTC. Protein product: CASSFSGLDQETQYF. Using reference TRBV11-2 and TRBJ2-5 for the parts outside the CDR3, the full variable domain is EAGVAQSPRYKIIEKRQSVAFWCNPISGHATLYWYQQILGQGPKLLIQFQNNGVVDDSQLPKDRFSAERLKGVDSTLKIQPAKLEDSAVYLCASSFSGLDQETQYFGPGTRLLVL.